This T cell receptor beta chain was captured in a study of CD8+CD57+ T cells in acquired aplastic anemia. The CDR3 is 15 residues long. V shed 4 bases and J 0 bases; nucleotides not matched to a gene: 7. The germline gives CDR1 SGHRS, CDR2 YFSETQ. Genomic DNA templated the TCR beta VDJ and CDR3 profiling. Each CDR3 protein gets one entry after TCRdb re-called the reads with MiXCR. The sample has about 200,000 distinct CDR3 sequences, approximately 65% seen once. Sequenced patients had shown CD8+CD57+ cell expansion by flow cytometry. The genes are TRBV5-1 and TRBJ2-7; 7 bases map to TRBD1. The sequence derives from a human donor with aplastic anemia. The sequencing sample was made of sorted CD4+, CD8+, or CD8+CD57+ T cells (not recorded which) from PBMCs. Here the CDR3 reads CASSPGTVRSYEQYF. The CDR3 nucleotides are TGCGCCAGCAGCCCAGGGACAGTTCGCTCCTACGAGCAGTACTTC.